Presented here are 18 T cell receptor beta chains from one specimen sequenced in a study of T cell repertoires in cytomegalovirus infection. The antigens these receptors bind are not known. TCRdb reprocessed the reads via MiXCR and lists one record per CDR3 protein. The top ten hold around 20% of the sample, which has under 300,000 distinct CDR3 sequences, roughly a fifth seen once. Material: cultured PBMCs, obtained from culture after CMV antigen stimulation. The receptor source for this set is a human donor in good health (CMV status not recorded). Some clones in this sample may be carry-over from other donors' samples.

This clonotype was counted between two and nine times. The V gene is TRBV28, the J gene TRBJ2-1; D not resolved. Trimming removed 8 bases at V and 5 bases at J, with 25 bases between. The CDR3 loop spans 17 amino acids. CDR1 and CDR2 (germline): MDHEN, SYDVKM. CDR3 sequence (DNA): TGTGCCAGCGGATTGGGCCTGGGGTTTAACGACGACAATGAGCAGTTCTTC. This translates into CASGLGLGFNDDNEQFF.

The V gene is TRBV6-5, the J gene TRBJ2-3; 9 bases match TRBD2. Germline CDR1 and CDR2: MNHEY and SVGAGI. This CDR3 contains 15 residues. V lost 0 bases to trimming and J lost 6 bases; unmatched junction nucleotides: 4. This CDR3 reads CASSYSKTSGDTQYF. CDR3 in DNA: TGTGCCAGCAGTTACTCGAAGACTAGCGGCGATACGCAGTATTTT.

This chain links TRBV20-1 with TRBJ2-5; D assignment may be TRBD1 or TRBD2 (5 bases each). V shed 3 bases and J shed 4 bases, with 18 bases lying between them. The V gene's germline CDR1 is DFQATT and CDR2 SNEGSKA (reference sequence). The CDR3 contains 15 residues. CDR3 DNA sequence: TGCAGTGCTAGGGGGACGGAATCTTGGGGAGAGACCCAGTACTTC. Encoded protein: CSARGTESWGETQYF.

This clonotype was seen at least ten times. J is TRBJ2-1 and V is TRBV7-2; possible D gene TRBD2, 5 bases. Trimming removed 3 bases from V and 5 bases from J, with 14 bases in between. CDR1 is SGHTA and CDR2 is FQGNSA in the germline V gene. CDR3 length equals 15 residues. CDR3 sequence: CASSLVAGQNNEQFF. CDR3 bases: TGTGCCAGCAGCTTGGTGGCGGGTCAAAACAATGAGCAGTTCTTC. Full variable domain (missing parts from reference TRBV7-2 and TRBJ2-1): GAGVSQSPSNKVTEKGKDVELRCDPISGHTALYWYRQSLGQGLEFLIYFQGNSAPDKSGLPSDRFSAERTGGSVSTLTIQRTQQEDSAVYLCASSLVAGQNNEQFFGPGTRLTVL.

The genes are TRBV19 and TRBJ2-1, with 7 bases fitting TRBD2. CDR3 length: 15 residues. The germline gives CDR1 LNHDA, CDR2 SQIVND (reference sequence). V shed 5 bases, J shed 8 bases, and the junction held 12 bases outside the gene matches. The CDR3 region has the DNA TGTGCCAGTAGTCTACGACTAGCCTATTTGGATGAGCAGTTCTTC. Residues: CASSLRLAYLDEQFF.

This chain links TRBV19 with TRBJ2-3; D is ambiguous. This CDR3 contains 14 residues. Trimming stripped 2 bases from V and 0 bases from J, with 6 bases between. Per the germline V gene, CDR1 is LNHDA and CDR2 is SQIVND (reference sequence). CDR3 sequence (DNA): TGTGCCAGTAGTATAAGAACTAGCACAGATACGCAGTATTTT. This gives the protein CASSIRTSTDTQYF.

This clonotype has a count of ten or more. CDR3 residues: CASSLRPTNEKLFF. For the CDR3, the DNA is TGTGCCAGCAGCTTAAGGCCCACTAATGAAAAACTGTTTTTT. This sequence joins TRBV7-2 and TRBJ1-4; D ambiguous. Trimming removed 2 bases at V and 2 bases at J, with 6 bases between. CDR3 length: 14 amino acids. Germline loops: CDR1 SGHTA, CDR2 FQGNSA. Supplemented by reference TRBV7-2 and TRBJ1-4, the full variable domain reads GAGVSQSPSNKVTEKGKDVELRCDPISGHTALYWYRQSLGQGLEFLIYFQGNSAPDKSGLPSDRFSAERTGGSVSTLTIQRTQQEDSAVYLCASSLRPTNEKLFFGSGTQLSVL.

This clonotype was detected only a few times. This chain links TRBV6-2 or TRBV6-3 with TRBJ2-7; either TRBD1 or TRBD2 may supply D (5 bases each). V was pared by 4 bases and J by 4 bases, with 20 bases between. Germline V gene sequence: CDR1 MNHEY, CDR2 SVGEGT. CDR3 length equals 16 residues. In nucleotides, the CDR3 is TGTGCCAGCAGTTCACTCCGGGACCTAGACGGGTACGAGCAGTACTTC. Amino acid sequence: CASSSLRDLDGYEQYF.

The chain combines TRBV29-1 with TRBJ1-4; 9 bases are shared with TRBD1. CDR3 length: 14 residues. J gave up 3 bases and V 4 bases, and 3 bases lay outside the gene matches. Germline V gene data show CDR1 as SQVTM and CDR2 as ANQGSEA. The CDR3 is CSVAGTGPNEKLFF. The CDR3 DNA sequence: TGCAGCGTTGCCGGGACAGGGCCTAATGAAAAACTGTTTTTT.

This clonotype was found many times. The V call is TRBV27, the J call TRBJ2-7; 8 bases line up with TRBD2. Trimming at V came to 2 bases and at J to 7 bases, leaving 4 bases not matched to a gene. This CDR3 comprises 13 residues. The germline V gene encodes CDR1 MNHEY and CDR2 SMNVEV (reference sequence). The CDR3 nucleotides are TGTGCCAGCAGTTTAGCGGGAGGACGGGAGCAGTACTTC. It codes for CASSLAGGREQYF.

Ten or more counts support this clonotype. The chain recombines TRBV7-2 with TRBJ1-2; the D gene is possibly TRBD1 (6 bases). The V and J ends lost 5 bases and 4 bases respectively, with 20 bases between them. The CDR3 extends over 16 amino acids. The germline V gene encodes CDR1 SGHTA and CDR2 FQGNSA. CDR3 residues: CASSPHGTGLLYGYTF. The CDR3 nucleotides are TGTGCCAGCAGCCCCCACGGAACAGGGCTACTCTATGGCTACACCTTC.

V and J are TRBV6-1 and TRBJ2-7, with a weak D call TRBD1 (6 bases). The V and J ends lost 4 bases and 0 bases respectively, with 13 bases between them. The CDR3 sequence is 15 residues long. Germline CDR1 reads MNHNS; CDR2 reads SASEGT. This CDR3 reads CASSAYRDPSYEQYF. DNA for the CDR3: TGTGCCAGCAGTGCTTACAGGGACCCCTCCTACGAGCAGTACTTC.

This clonotype has just a few counts. The genes are TRBV5-1 and TRBJ1-1; D is unclear. The CDR3 contains 17 residues. V lost 4 bases and J 7 bases, leaving 26 bases between the germline ends. The V gene's germline CDR1 is SGHRS and CDR2 YFSETQ. CDR3 sequence (DNA): TGCGCCAGCAGCCCATGGTTGGCAAAAGCCCACGAAGTTGAAGCTTTCTTT. It translates to CASSPWLAKAHEVEAFF.

This clonotype was seen a handful of times. Here the CDR3 DNA reads TGTGCCATCAGTGGAACCGGGACAGCTCATGGCTACACCTTC. This codes for CAISGTGTAHGYTF. This rearrangement joins TRBV10-3 to TRBJ1-2; the match to TRBD1 covers 7 bases. Trimming removed 4 bases from V and 6 bases from J; junction bases left unmatched: 8. Looked up from germline, CDR1 is ENHRY and CDR2 is SYGVKD. CDR3 length equals 14 residues.

The chain has TRBV12-3 or TRBV12-4 and TRBJ1-1, with unresolved D. The V gene lost 2 bases and the J gene lost 7 bases, with 11 bases spanning the gap. The CDR3 length is 13 residues. As DNA, the CDR3 is TGTGCCAGCAGTTTAAGATGGAGGAGTGAAGCTTTCTTT. This gives the protein CASSLRWRSEAFF.

This clonotype was recorded a few times. The rearrangement links TRBV15 to TRBJ2-1, with 9 bases fitting TRBD2. The CDR3 runs to 16 residues. CDR1 and CDR2 (germline): LNHNV, YYDKDF (reference sequence). The V segment lost 3 bases and the J segment 3 bases; nucleotides outside the gene matches: 6. CDR3 nucleotide sequence: TGTGCCACCAGCAGGGTACTAGCGGGCCTCTACAATGAGCAGTTCTTC. Translated: CATSRVLAGLYNEQFF.

Many counts were recorded for this clonotype. This rearrangement joins TRBV12-3 or TRBV12-4 to TRBJ1-1, with D unresolved. The CDR3 extends over 15 amino acids. Trimming cost V 5 bases and J 2 bases, with 15 bases left between them. DNA for the CDR3: TGTGCCAGCAGTCACGTGAGTTGGGCAAACACTGAAGCTTTCTTT. Translating it yields CASSHVSWANTEAFF.

CDR3 nucleotides: TGTGCCAGCAGCCCGGGGGGTTATAGCAATCAGCCCCAGCATTTT. Protein: CASSPGGYSNQPQHF. The rearrangement uses TRBV7-2 and TRBJ1-5; tentative D call: TRBD1 (5 bases). Germline V gene sequence: CDR1 SGHTA, CDR2 FQGNSA. The CDR3 is made up of 15 amino acids. The V and J ends lost 5 bases and 0 bases respectively, with 11 bases between them.